One sample yielded the 3 T cell receptor beta chains listed below, sequenced in a study of cytomegalovirus exposure and HLA in healthy donors. Primers: 60 Vbeta forward and 13 Jbeta reverse. Sequencing was performed with immunoSEQ multiplex PCR; in TCRdb, only in-frame clones are kept and a portion is missing. This table has more than 150,000 clones, about 79% appearing once. Material for sequencing was PBMCs. These receptors all come from a man between 18 and 29 years old in good health and CMV-seronegative.

V gene TRBV7-2 combines with J gene TRBJ2-1; TRBD2 matches 16 bases. The CDR3 consists of 18 residues. The trim removed 4 bases at V and 1 base at J, leaving 4 bases unmatched. Per germline, CDR1 SGHTA and CDR2 FQGNSA. CDR3 bases: TGTGCCAGCAGCTCGGGACTAGCGGGGGGGCGGTCCTACAATGAGCAGTTCTTC. Translating it yields CASSSGLAGGRSYNEQFF. Drawing the rest from reference TRBV7-2 and TRBJ2-1, the complete variable domain is GAGVSQSPSNKVTEKGKDVELRCDPISGHTALYWYRQSLGQGLEFLIYFQGNSAPDKSGLPSDRFSAERTGGSVSTLTIQRTQQEDSAVYLCASSSGLAGGRSYNEQFFGPGTRLTVL.

This clone was found a few times. The chain has TRBV2 and TRBJ2-1; D is unresolved. The V end lost 2 bases, the J end lost 0 bases, and 8 bases lay between the germline ends. CDR1 is SNHLY and CDR2 is FYNNEI in the germline V gene. The CDR3 has 15 residues. The CDR3 coding sequence is TGTGCCAGCAGTGAAACTCGTAGCTCCTACAATGAGCAGTTCTTC. The encoded protein is CASSETRSSYNEQFF. The variable domain in full, with the rest retrieved from reference TRBV2 and TRBJ2-1, is EPEVTQTPSHQVTQMGQEVILRCVPISNHLYFYWYRQILGQKVEFLVSFYNNEISEKSEIFDDQFSVERPDGSNFTLKIRSTKLEDSAMYFCASSETRSSYNEQFFGPGTRLTVL.

The rearrangement joins TRBV19 to TRBJ1-5, with 7 positions matching TRBD1. The length of the CDR3 is 18 residues. Per germline, CDR1 LNHDA and CDR2 SQIVND (reference sequence). The J segment lost 0 bases and the V segment lost 6 bases, leaving 14 bases of the junction unmatched. The CDR3 is CASRPGQTPFYSNQPQHF. In DNA form, the CDR3 reads TGTGCCAGTAGGCCGGGACAGACTCCCTTCTATAGCAATCAGCCCCAGCATTTT.